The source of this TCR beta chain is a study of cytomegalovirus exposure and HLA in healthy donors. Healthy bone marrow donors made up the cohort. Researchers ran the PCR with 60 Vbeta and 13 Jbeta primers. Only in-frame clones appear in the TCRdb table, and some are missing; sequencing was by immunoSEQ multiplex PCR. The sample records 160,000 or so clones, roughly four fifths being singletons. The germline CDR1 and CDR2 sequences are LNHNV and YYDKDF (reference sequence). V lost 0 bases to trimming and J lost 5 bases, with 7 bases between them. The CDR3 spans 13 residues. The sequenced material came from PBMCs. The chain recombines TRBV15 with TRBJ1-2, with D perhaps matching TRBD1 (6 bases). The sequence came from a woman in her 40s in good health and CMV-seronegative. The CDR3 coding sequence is TGTGCCACCAGCAGAGATGGACAGTATGGCTACACCTTC. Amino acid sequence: CATSRDGQYGYTF.